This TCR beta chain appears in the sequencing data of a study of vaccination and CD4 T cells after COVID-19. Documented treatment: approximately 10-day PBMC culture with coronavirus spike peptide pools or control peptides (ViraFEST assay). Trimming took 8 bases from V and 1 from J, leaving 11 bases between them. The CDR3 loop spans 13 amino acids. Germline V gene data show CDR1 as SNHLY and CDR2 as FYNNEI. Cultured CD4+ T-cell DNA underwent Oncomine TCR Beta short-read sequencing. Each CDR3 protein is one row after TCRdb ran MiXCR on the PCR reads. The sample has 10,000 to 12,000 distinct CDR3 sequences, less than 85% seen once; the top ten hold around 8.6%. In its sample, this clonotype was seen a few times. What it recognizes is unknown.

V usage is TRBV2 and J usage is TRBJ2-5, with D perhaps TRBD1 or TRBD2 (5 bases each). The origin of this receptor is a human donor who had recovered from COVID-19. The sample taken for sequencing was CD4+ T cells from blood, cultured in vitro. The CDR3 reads CASRDRVQETQYF. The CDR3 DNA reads TGTGCCAGCCGGGACCGGGTCCAAGAGACCCAGTACTTC.